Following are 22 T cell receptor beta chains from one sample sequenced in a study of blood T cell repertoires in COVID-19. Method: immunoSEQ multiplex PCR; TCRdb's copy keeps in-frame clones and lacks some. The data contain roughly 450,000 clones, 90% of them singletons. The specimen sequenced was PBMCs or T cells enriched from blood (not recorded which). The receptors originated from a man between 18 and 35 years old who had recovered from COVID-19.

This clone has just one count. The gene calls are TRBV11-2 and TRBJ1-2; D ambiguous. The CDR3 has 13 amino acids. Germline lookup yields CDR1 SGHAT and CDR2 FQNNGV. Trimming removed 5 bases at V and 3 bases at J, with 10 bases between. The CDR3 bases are TGTGCCAGCAGCCGAGGCCCCGACTATGGCTACACCTTC. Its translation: CASSRGPDYGYTF.

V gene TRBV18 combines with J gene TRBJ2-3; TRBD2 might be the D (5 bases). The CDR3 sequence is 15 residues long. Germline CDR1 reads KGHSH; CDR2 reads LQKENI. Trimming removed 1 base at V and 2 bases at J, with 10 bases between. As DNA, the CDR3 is TGTGCCAGCTCACCACGTTGGGAGAACACAGATACGCAGTATTTT. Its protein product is CASSPRWENTDTQYF.

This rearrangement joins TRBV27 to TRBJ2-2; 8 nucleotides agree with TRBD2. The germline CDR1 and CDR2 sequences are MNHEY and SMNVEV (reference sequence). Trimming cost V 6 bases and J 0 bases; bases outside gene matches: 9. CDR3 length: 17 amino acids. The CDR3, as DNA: TGTGCCAGCAGGGGCGGGACTAGTGTCCCGAACACCGGGGAGCTGTTTTTT. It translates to CASRGGTSVPNTGELFF.

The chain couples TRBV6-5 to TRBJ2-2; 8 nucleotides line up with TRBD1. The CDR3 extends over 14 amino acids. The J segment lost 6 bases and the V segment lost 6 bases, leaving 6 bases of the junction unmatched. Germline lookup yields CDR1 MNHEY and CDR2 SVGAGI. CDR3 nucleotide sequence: TGTGCCAGCAGGCCAGGGGGCAAAGCCGGGGAGCTGTTTTTT. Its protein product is CASRPGGKAGELFF.

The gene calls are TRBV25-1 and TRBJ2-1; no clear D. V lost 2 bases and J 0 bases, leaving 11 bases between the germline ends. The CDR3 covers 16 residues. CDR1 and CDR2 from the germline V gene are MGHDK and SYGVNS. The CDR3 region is CASSELAVVSYNEQFF. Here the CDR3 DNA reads TGTGCCAGCAGTGAACTGGCAGTCGTCTCCTACAATGAGCAGTTCTTC.

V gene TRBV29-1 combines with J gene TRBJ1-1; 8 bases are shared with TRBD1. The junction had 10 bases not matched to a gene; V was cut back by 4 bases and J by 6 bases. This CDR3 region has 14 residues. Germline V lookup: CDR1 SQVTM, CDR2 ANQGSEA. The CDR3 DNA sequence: TGCAGCGTTGTGTTCAGGGGGCTGAGCCCTGAAGCTTTCTTT. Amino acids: CSVVFRGLSPEAFF. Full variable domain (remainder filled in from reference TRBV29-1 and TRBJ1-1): SAVISQKPSRDICQRGTSLTIQCQVDSQVTMMFWYRQQPGQSLTLIATANQGSEATYESGFVIDKFPISRPNLTFSTLTVSNMSPEDSSIYLCSVVFRGLSPEAFFGQGTRLTVV.

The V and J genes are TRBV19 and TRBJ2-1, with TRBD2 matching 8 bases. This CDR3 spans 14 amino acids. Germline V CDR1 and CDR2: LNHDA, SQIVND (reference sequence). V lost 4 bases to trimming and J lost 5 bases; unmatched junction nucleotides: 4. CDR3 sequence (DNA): TGTGCCAGTAGTAGCGGGGGGCTCCACAATGAGCAGTTCTTC. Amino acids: CASSSGGLHNEQFF.

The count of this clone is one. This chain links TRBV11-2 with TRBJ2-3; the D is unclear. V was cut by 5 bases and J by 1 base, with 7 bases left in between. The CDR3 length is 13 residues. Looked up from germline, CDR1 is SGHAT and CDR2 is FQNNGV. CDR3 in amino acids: CASSHRGTDTQYF. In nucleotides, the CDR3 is TGTGCCAGCAGCCACCGGGGCACAGATACGCAGTATTTT.

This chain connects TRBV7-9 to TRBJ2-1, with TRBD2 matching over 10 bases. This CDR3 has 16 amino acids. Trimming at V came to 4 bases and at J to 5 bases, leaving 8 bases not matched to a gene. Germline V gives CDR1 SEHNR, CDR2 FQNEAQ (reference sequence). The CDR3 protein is CASSSTSGKDNNEQFF. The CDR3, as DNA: TGTGCCAGCAGCTCCACTAGCGGGAAGGATAACAATGAGCAGTTCTTC.

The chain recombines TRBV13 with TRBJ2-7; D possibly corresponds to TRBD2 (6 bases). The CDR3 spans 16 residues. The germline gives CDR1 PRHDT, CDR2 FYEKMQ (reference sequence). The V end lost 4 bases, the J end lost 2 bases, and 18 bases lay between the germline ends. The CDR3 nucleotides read TGTGCCAGCAGCTATGGGAGCGGCGGGGAAACCTACGAGCAGTACTTC. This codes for CASSYGSGGETYEQYF.

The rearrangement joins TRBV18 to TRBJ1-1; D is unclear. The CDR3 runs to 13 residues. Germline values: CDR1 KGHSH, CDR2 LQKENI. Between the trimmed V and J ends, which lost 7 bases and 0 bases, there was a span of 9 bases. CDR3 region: CASLPALNTEAFF. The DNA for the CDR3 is TGTGCCAGCTTACCGGCCTTGAACACTGAAGCTTTCTTT.

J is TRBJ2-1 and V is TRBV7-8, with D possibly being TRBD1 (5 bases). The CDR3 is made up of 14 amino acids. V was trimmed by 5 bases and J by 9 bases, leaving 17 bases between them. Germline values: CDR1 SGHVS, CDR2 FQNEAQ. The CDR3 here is CASSPRGQLGEQFF. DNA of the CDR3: TGTGCCAGCAGCCCGAGAGGACAATTGGGTGAGCAGTTCTTC.

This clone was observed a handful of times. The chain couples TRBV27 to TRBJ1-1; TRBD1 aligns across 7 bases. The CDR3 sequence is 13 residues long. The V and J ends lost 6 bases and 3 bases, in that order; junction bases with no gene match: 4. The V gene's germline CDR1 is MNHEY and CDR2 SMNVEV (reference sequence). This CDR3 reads CASRTGAHTEAFF. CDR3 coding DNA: TGTGCCAGCAGAACAGGGGCCCACACTGAAGCTTTCTTT.

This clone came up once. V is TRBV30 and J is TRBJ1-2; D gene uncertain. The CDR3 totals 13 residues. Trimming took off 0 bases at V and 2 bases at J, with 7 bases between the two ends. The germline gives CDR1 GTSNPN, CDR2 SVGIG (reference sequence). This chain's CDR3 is CAWSVLRNYGYTF. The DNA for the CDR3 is TGTGCCTGGAGTGTACTCAGGAACTATGGCTACACCTTC.

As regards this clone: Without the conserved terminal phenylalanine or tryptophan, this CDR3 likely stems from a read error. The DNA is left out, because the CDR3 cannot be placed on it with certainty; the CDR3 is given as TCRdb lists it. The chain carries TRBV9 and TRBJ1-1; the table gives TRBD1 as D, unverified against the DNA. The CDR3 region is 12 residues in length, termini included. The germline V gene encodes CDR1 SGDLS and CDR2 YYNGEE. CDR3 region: CASSALGQAPEV.

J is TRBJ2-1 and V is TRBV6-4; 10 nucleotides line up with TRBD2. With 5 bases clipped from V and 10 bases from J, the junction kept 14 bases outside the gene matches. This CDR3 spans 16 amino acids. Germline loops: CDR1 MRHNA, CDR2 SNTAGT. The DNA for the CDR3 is TGTGCCAGCAGTATGGACGCTAGCGGGGGCCCAGGGGAGCAGTTCTTC. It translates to CASSMDASGGPGEQFF.

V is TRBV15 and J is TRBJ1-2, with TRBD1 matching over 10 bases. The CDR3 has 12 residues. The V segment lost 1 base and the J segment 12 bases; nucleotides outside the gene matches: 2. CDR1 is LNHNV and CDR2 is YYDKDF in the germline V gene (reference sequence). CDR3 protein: CATSRVTGGHTF. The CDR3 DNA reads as TGTGCCACCAGCAGAGTGACAGGGGGCCACACCTTC.

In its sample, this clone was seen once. CDR3 sequence reads: CASSLLNSGRYNEQFF. As DNA, the CDR3 is TGTGCCAGCAGCTTGCTAAATAGCGGGAGGTACAATGAGCAGTTCTTC. The rearrangement uses TRBV5-4 and TRBJ2-1; 10 bases map to TRBD2. CDR1 is SGHNT and CDR2 is YYREEE in the germline V gene (reference sequence). V shed 1 base, J shed 4 bases, and the junction held 5 bases outside the gene matches. The CDR3 length is 16 residues.

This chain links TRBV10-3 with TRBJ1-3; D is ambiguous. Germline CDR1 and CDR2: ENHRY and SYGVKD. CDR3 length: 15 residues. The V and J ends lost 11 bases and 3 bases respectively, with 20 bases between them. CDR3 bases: TGTGCCGGAGCCGGAGGGCAGGCAGTTGGAAACACCATATATTTT. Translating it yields CAGAGGQAVGNTIYF.

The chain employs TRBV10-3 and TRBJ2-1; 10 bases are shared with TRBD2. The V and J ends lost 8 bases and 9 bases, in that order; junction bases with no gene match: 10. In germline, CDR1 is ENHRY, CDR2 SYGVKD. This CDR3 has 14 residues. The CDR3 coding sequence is TGTGCCATCGCTATAGCGGGAGGCCGTGGTGAGCAGTTCTTC. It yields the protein CAIAIAGGRGEQFF.

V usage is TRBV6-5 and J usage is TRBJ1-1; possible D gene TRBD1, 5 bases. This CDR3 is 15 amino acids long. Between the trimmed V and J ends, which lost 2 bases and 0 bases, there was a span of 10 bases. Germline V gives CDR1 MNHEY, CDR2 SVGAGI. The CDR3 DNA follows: TGTGCCAGCAGTTACCGCGACAGACTGAACACTGAAGCTTTCTTT. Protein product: CASSYRDRLNTEAFF.

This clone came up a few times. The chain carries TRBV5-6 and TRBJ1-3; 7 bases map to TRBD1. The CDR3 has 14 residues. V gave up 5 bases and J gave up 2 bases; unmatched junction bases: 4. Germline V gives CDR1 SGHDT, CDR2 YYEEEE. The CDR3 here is CASSRDSTGNTIYF. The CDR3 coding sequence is TGTGCCAGCAGTCGGGACAGCACTGGAAACACCATATATTTT.